This T cell receptor beta chain was found in a study of metastatic and nonmetastatic thyroid tumors. Across the study: Malignant thyroid and benign thyroid patients provided blood and tumor or nodule tissue whose repertoires were compared.

Original analysis: Using the CDR3 differences seen across clinicopathological groups, the authors built a distant-metastasis classifier for papillary thyroid cancer, which was meant to discriminate distant-metastatic patients. TCRdb re-called the PCR reads with MiXCR. The V and J calls, along with clone size, are taken from TCRdb and not from the paper's own processing. The sample has tens of thousands of clones; roughly 25% are singletons. This CDR3 is 15 amino acids long. Deletions cut 5 bases from V and 1 base from J, with 13 bases between. CDR1 is MNHEY and CDR2 is SMNVEV in the germline V gene (reference sequence). This clone was recorded at least ten times. What it binds is not known. General observations from the study: The study reportedly found significantly higher TCR beta diversity in malignant thyroid tumors than benign nodules, in blood and tumor.

Patients underwent thyroid surgery, and none had received any treatment before it. The sequenced sample consisted of blood. This receptor was obtained from a female donor with papillary thyroid cancer or a benign thyroid nodule (not recorded which). Some clones in this sample may be carry-over from other donors' samples. V usage is TRBV27 and J usage is TRBJ2-3; D possibly uses TRBD1 or TRBD2 (6 bases each). The CDR3 coding sequence is TGTGCCAGCAGTACCCTGGGGGGCGGCACAGATACGCAGTATTTT. Translation gives CASSTLGGGTDTQYF.